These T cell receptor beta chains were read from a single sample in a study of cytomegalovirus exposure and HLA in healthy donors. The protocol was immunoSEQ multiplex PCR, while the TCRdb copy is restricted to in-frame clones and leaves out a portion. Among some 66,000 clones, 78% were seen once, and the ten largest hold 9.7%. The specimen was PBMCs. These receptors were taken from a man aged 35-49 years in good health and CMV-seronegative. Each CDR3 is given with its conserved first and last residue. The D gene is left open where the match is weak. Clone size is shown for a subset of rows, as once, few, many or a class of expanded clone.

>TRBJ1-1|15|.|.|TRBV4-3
TGCGCCAGCAGCCAAGAATGGAGGGTCAACACTGAAGCTTTCTTT
CASSQEWRVNTEAFF
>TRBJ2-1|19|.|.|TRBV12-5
TGTGCTAGTGGTTCCACCCTATCTAGGATTTCCCCTTTTGGTAATGAGCAGTTCTTC
CASGSTLSRISPFGNEQFF
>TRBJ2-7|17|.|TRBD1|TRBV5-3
TGTGCCAGAAGCTTATTTCGACAGGGGGTCAGCTCCTACGAGCAGTACTTC
CARSLFRQGVSSYEQYF
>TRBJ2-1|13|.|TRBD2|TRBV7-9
TGTTCCAGCAGCTTAGAATCTCTAGCGGGGGGGATCTTC
CSSSLESLAGGIF
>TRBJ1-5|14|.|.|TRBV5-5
TGTGCCAGCAGCCCGACTAATAGCAATCAGCCCCAGCATTTT
CASSPTNSNQPQHF
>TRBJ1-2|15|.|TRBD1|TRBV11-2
TGTGCCAGCAGCTTCTGGGACAGGGCTAACTATGGCTACACCTTC
CASSFWDRANYGYTF
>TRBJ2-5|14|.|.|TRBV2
TGTGCCAGCAGAGGAGGGGCTCTCATAGAGACCCAGTACTTC
CASRGGALIETQYF
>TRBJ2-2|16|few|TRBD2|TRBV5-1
TGCGCCAGCAGCTGGGGGACTAGACCGAACACCGGGGAGCTGTTTTTT
CASSWGTRPNTGELFF
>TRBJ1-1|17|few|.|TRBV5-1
TGCGCCAGCAGCTTGGGGTTTACAGGGAGTAAATTAACTGAAGCTTTCTTT
CASSLGFTGSKLTEAFF
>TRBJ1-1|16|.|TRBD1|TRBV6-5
TGTGCCAGCAGTTACGTACGAGGGGGCGTAGACACTGAAGCTTTCTTT
CASSYVRGGVDTEAFF
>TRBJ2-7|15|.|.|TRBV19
TGTGCCAGTAGTATCGGGGGGACAGGTTCCTACGAGCAGTACTTC
CASSIGGTGSYEQYF
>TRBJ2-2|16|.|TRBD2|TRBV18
TGTGCCAGCTCACCCTGGACTAGCGGGAGTATCGGGGAGCTGTTTTTT
CASSPWTSGSIGELFF
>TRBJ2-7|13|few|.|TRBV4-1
TGCGCCAGCAGCCAAGGCGTTTTCGACGAGCAGTACTTC
CASSQGVFDEQYF
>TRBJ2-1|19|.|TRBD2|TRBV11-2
TGTGCCAGCAGCTTAGGGCTCCGCCGAGCGGGAGGGCGGTACAATGAGCAGTTCTTC
CASSLGLRRAGGRYNEQFF
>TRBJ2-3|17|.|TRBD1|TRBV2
TGTGCCAGCAGTGAATCGAGGGCAGGGGGTAGCACAGATACGCAGTATTTT
CASSESRAGGSTDTQYF
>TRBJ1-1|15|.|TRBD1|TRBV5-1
TGCGCCAGCAGCGGGACAGGGGGCGGGAGCACTGAAGCTTTCTTT
CASSGTGGGSTEAFF
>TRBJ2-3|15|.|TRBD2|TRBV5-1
TGCGCCAGTCAGACTAGCGGGGGGTTCACAGATACGCAGTATTTT
CASQTSGGFTDTQYF
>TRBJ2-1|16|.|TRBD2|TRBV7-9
TGTGCCAGCAGCGGTCCTGGCGGGGGATTCTACAATGAGCAGTTCTTC
CASSGPGGGFYNEQFF